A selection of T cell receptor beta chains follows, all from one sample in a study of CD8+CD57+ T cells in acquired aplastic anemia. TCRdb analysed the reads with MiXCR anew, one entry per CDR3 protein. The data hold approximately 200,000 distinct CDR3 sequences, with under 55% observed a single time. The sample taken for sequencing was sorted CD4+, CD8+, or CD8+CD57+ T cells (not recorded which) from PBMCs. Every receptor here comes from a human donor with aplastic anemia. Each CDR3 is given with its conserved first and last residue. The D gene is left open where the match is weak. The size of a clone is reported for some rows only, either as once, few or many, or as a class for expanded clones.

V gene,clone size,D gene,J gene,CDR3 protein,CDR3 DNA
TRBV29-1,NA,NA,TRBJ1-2,CSVVLTGGKANYGYTF,TGCAGCGTTGTACTAACAGGCGGGAAGGCTAACTATGGCTACACCTTC
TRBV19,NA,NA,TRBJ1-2,CASSIGQDYGYTF,TGTGCCAGCAGTATCGGCCAAGACTATGGCTACACCTTC
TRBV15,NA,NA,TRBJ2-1,CATSRDLGRRYNEQFF,TGTGCCACCAGCAGAGATCTGGGGCGGAGATACAATGAGCAGTTCTTC
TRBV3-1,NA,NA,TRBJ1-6,CASSQDWGRGNSPLHF,TGTGCCAGCAGCCAAGATTGGGGACGGGGAAATTCACCCCTCCACTTT
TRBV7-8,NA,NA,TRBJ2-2,CASTTVLWADTGELFF,TGTGCCAGCACCACCGTACTTTGGGCGGACACCGGGGAGCTGTTTTTT
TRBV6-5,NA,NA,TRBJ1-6,CASSSQRGASPLHF,TGTGCCAGCAGTTCCCAGCGGGGGGCATCACCCCTCCACTTT
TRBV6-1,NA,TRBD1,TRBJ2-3,CASSSLSGTGDGTDTQYF,TGTGCCAGCAGTAGCCTTTCCGGGACAGGGGATGGAACAGATACGCAGTATTTT
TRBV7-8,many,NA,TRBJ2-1,CASSLTGSSYNEQFF,TGTGCCAGCAGCCTAACAGGTAGCTCCTACAATGAGCAGTTCTTC
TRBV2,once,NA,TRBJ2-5,CASSVRDAGTQYF,TGTGCCAGCAGTGTCAGGGACGCGGGGACCCAGTACTTC
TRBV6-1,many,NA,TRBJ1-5,CASSEQGFRNQPQHF,TGTGCCAGCAGTGAACAGGGTTTTCGCAATCAGCCCCAGCATTTT
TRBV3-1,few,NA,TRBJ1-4,CASSPRPDEKPFF,TGTGCCAGCAGCCCCAGACCCGATGAAAAACCGTTTTTT
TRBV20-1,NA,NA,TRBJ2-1,CSARDPGLGGTEQFF,TGCAGTGCTAGAGATCCAGGCCTGGGGGGCACTGAGCAGTTCTTC
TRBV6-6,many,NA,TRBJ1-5,CASSYPSRETGGNQPQHF,TGTGCCAGCAGTTACCCCTCCAGGGAGACGGGAGGCAATCAGCCCCAGCATTTT
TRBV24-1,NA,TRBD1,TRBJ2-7,CATSDLGQGNEQYF,TGTGCCACCAGTGATTTGGGACAGGGTAACGAGCAGTACTTC
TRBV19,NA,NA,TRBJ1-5,CASSKEQGGNQPQHF,TGTGCCAGTAGTAAGGAACAGGGAGGCAATCAGCCCCAGCATTTT
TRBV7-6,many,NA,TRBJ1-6,CASSFQGPSYNSPLHF,TGTGCCAGCAGCTTCCAAGGACCGTCTTATAATTCACCCCTCCACTTT
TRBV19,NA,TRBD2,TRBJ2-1,CAGSLLAGGSGEQFF,TGTGCCGGTAGTCTTCTAGCGGGGGGATCGGGTGAGCAGTTCTTC
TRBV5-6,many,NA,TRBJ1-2,CASSWGPQGLSNYGYTF,TGTGCCAGCAGCTGGGGGCCACAGGGACTATCTAACTATGGCTACACCTTC
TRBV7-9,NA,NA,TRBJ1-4,CASSLRGIGGEKLFF,TGTGCCAGCAGCTTACGTGGGATTGGTGGTGAAAAACTGTTTTTT
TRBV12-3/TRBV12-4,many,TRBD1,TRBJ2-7,CASSRQGSEQYF,TGTGCCAGCAGCAGACAGGGATCCGAGCAGTACTTC
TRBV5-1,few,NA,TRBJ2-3,CASSLAGHPGGRDTQYF,TGCGCCAGCAGCTTGGCCGGACATCCCGGAGGGAGAGATACGCAGTATTTT
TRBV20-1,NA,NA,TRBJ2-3,CSAHPRLRTDTQYF,TGCAGTGCTCATCCCAGGTTGAGGACAGATACGCAGTATTTT
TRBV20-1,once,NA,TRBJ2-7,CSAYRGGPSDEQYF,TGCAGTGCTTATCGTGGCGGGCCAAGTGACGAGCAGTACTTC
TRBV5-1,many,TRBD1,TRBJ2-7,CASSPGRTGGEQYF,TGCGCCAGCAGTCCCGGACGGACAGGGGGCGAGCAGTACTTC
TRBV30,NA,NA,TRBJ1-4,CAWSVGGVEKLFF,TGTGCCTGGTCGGTAGGGGGAGTTGAAAAACTGTTTTTT
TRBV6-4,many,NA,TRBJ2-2,CASKRTPGGTGELFF,TGTGCCAGCAAGAGGACTCCCGGAGGGACCGGGGAGCTGTTTTTT
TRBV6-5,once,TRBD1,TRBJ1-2,CASSSGTGTGYTF,TGTGCCAGCAGCTCCGGGACAGGGACTGGCTACACCTTC
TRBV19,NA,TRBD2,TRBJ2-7,CASSLRLAGGQAYEQYF,TGTGCCAGTAGTCTAAGACTAGCGGGAGGCCAGGCCTACGAGCAGTACTTC
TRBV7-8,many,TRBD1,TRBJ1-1,CASSLWRTGGTEAFF,TGTGCCAGCAGCTTATGGCGGACAGGGGGCACTGAAGCTTTCTTT
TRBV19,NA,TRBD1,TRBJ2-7,CASSRGQGIHGQYF,TGTGCCAGTAGTAGGGGACAGGGGATCCACGGGCAGTACTTC
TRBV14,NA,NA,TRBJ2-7,CASSNRAGTSMKQYF,TGTGCCAGCAGCAACAGAGCCGGGACCTCGATGAAGCAGTACTTC
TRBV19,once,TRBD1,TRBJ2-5,CASSIGQGRETQYF,TGTGCCAGTAGTATAGGACAGGGGAGAGAGACCCAGTACTTC
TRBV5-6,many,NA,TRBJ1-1,CASSLEALAAKAFF,TGTGCCAGCAGCTTGGAGGCGCTGGCAGCGAAAGCTTTCTTT
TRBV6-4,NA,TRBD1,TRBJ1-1,CASSKAGGLMNTEAFF,TGTGCCAGCAGTAAAGCAGGGGGCCTCATGAACACTGAAGCTTTCTTT
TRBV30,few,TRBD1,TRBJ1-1,CAWSTGVNTEAFF,TGTGCCTGGTCGACAGGGGTGAACACTGAAGCTTTCTTT
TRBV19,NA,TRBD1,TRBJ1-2,CASSPRQGSAYGYTF,TGTGCCAGTAGTCCACGACAGGGAAGTGCCTATGGCTACACCTTC